Below, 23 T cell receptor beta chains from the same sample are listed, as sequenced in a study of vaccination and CD4 T cells after COVID-19. Oncomine TCR Beta short-read sequencing was applied to DNA from cultured CD4+ T cells. One entry per CDR3 protein results from TCRdb running MiXCR on the PCR reads. Among some 18,000 distinct CDR3 sequences listed, 50% to 60% were seen once. The treatment denotes: roughly nine-day PBMC culture with coronavirus spike peptide pools or control peptides (ViraFEST assay). These receptors have no known antigen. The material sequenced was CD4+ T cells from blood, cultured in vitro, taken after SARS-CoV-2 vaccination. These receptors were taken from a human donor who had recovered from COVID-19.

The chain carries TRBV2 and TRBJ2-5, with TRBD1 identical over 9 bases. V was pared by 5 bases and J by 3 bases, with 13 bases of the junction left unmatched. The CDR3 consists of 17 residues. CDR1 is SNHLY, CDR2 FYNNEI, per germline. CDR3 residues: CASSSFLVTGGEETQYF. DNA for the CDR3: TGTGCCAGCAGTTCTTTCCTCGTGACAGGGGGGGAAGAGACCCAGTACTTC.

This clonotype has just a few counts. The chain recombines TRBV10-3 with TRBJ1-1; D is perhaps TRBD1 (5 bases). Germline V gene sequence: CDR1 ENHRY, CDR2 SYGVKD. This CDR3 contains 14 residues. V lost 0 bases and J 4 bases, leaving 9 bases between the germline ends. In DNA form, the CDR3 reads TGTGCCATCAGTGAGTCCTTGGGGGGCACTGAAGCTTTCTTT. It is translated as CAISESLGGTEAFF.

This chain joins TRBV6-1 and TRBJ2-2, with 8 bases matching TRBD2. CDR1 is MNHNS and CDR2 is SASEGT in the germline V gene. This CDR3 is 15 amino acids long. The V and J ends lost 5 bases and 6 bases, in that order; junction bases with no gene match: 8. The CDR3 loop is CASSQGLAWAGELFF. The CDR3 bases are TGTGCCAGCAGTCAAGGACTAGCTTGGGCCGGGGAGCTGTTTTTT.

The table lists this clonotype with a few counts. The gene calls are TRBV27 and TRBJ1-3; 10 bases map to TRBD1. The CDR3 contains 16 residues. V was clipped by 4 bases and J by 2 bases; unmatched bases: 5. Germline V gene sequence: CDR1 MNHEY, CDR2 SMNVEV (reference sequence). CDR3 sequence: CASSSAGTGAGNTIYF. CDR3 DNA: TGTGCCAGCAGTTCCGCCGGGACAGGGGCTGGAAACACCATATATTTT.

The genes are TRBV20-1 and TRBJ1-2; tentatively, D is TRBD1 (5 bases). Trimming left V 6 bases short and J 5 bases short, with 16 bases between. The CDR3 covers 13 residues. CDR1 and CDR2 (germline): DFQATT, SNEGSKA (reference sequence). The DNA for the CDR3 is TGCAGTGCGGCGACAGTACTTGGTTATGGCTACACCTTC. Translation: CSAATVLGYGYTF.

In this sample, this clonotype turned up a few times. V usage is TRBV20-1 and J usage is TRBJ2-5, with 10 nucleotides matching TRBD1. Germline V gene lookup returns CDR1 DFQATT and CDR2 SNEGSKA (reference sequence). The CDR3 runs 15 residues. V was clipped by 1 base and J by 5 bases; unmatched bases: 7. CDR3 in amino acids: CSARAGTGAVETQYF. CDR3 sequence (DNA): TGCAGTGCTAGAGCCGGGACAGGGGCGGTGGAGACCCAGTACTTC.

The chain links TRBV18 to TRBJ1-2, with 7 bases matching TRBD1. Germline loops: CDR1 KGHSH, CDR2 LQKENI. The CDR3 covers 16 residues. After removal of 3 bases from V and 2 bases from J, the junction contained 9 bases not matched to a gene. The CDR3 nucleotides are TGTGCCAGCTCACCCCAGACGGGACAGCTAAACTATGGCTACACCTTC. Amino acid sequence: CASSPQTGQLNYGYTF. Drawing the rest from reference TRBV18 and TRBJ1-2, the complete variable domain is NAGVMQNPRHLVRRRGQEARLRCSPMKGHSHVYWYRQLPEEGLKFMVYLQKENIIDESGMPKERFSAEFPKEGPSILRIQQVVRGDSAAYFCASSPQTGQLNYGYTFGSGTRLTVV.

The chain links TRBV11-1 to TRBJ2-7, with 9 bases matching TRBD1. Germline CDR1 is SGHAT and CDR2 is FQDESV (reference sequence). The V and J ends lost 5 bases and 5 bases, in that order; junction bases with no gene match: 10. The CDR3 sequence is 15 residues long. The CDR3 DNA follows: TGTGCCAGCAGCCACCGGGGACAGGGAGTCGACGAGCAGTACTTC. This gives the protein CASSHRGQGVDEQYF.

V and J are TRBV10-2 and TRBJ2-7; D may be TRBD2 (7 bases). The germline gives CDR1 WSHSY, CDR2 SAAADI. This CDR3 contains 14 residues. Trimming took off 6 bases at V and 6 bases at J, with 18 bases between the two ends. In DNA, the CDR3 is TGCGCCAGCAGGAGGGGGACTAAACCCTCCGAGCAGTACTTC. It encodes CASRRGTKPSEQYF.

The CDR3 is CAISESQDRGHEQYF. CDR3 coding DNA: TGTGCCATCAGTGAGTCCCAGGACAGGGGTCACGAGCAGTACTTC. V gene TRBV21-1 combines with J gene TRBJ2-7; the table's D call, TRBD1, has no DNA check behind it. TRBV21-1 is assigned pseudogene status. The CDR3 is made up of 15 amino acids.

The chain carries TRBV24-1 and TRBJ1-5, with TRBD1 as a possible D gene (5 bases). CDR3 size: 14 residues. Germline CDR1 is KGHDR and CDR2 is SFDVKD. V lost 7 bases and J lost 1, with 10 bases in between. CDR3 in DNA: TGTGCCACCAGCTCGGGGGAGAGCAATCAGCCCCAGCATTTT. It codes for CATSSGESNQPQHF.

The J gene is TRBJ1-1, the V gene TRBV6-2 or TRBV6-3; D is unresolved. Germline assignment: CDR1 MNHEY and CDR2 SVGEGT. The CDR3 has 13 amino acids. With 3 bases removed from V and 1 base from J, the gap between germline ends came to 6 bases. CDR3 bases: TGTGCCAGCAGTTATTGGCGGAACACTGAAGCTTTCTTT. Translation gives CASSYWRNTEAFF.

J is TRBJ2-2 and V is TRBV20-1; tentatively, D is TRBD1 or TRBD2 (5 bases each). The CDR3 has 13 residues. The V end was cut by 3 bases, the J end by 6 bases, with 11 bases between. Germline CDR1 is DFQATT and CDR2 is SNEGSKA (reference sequence). The CDR3 spells CSASPGAAGELFF. CDR3 bases: TGCAGTGCTAGTCCCGGGGCCGCCGGGGAGCTGTTTTTT.

The rearrangement joins TRBV7-6 to TRBJ2-5; D may be TRBD1 or TRBD2 (5 bases each). Trimming cost V 5 bases and J 0 bases, with 10 bases left between them. CDR1 is SGHVS and CDR2 is FNYEAQ in the germline V gene. This CDR3 contains 14 residues. CDR3 nucleotide sequence: TGTGCCAGCAGCCTCGGGACGGACCAAGAGACCCAGTACTTC. Protein: CASSLGTDQETQYF.

This clonotype was recorded a few times. CDR3 region: CASSRTGAGGYTF. The CDR3 DNA reads TGTGCCAGCAGCCGAACAGGGGCGGGTGGCTACACCTTC. The gene calls are TRBV7-3 and TRBJ1-2; TRBD1 matches at 7 bases. The CDR3 has 13 amino acids. The germline gives CDR1 SGHTA, CDR2 FQGTGA. Germline trimming cut 5 bases from V and 7 bases from J; bases unmatched to any gene: 7.

The chain recombines TRBV9 with TRBJ2-7, with TRBD1 matching 12 bases. The V gene's germline CDR1 is SGDLS and CDR2 YYNGEE. This CDR3 contains 15 residues. The J segment lost 7 bases and the V segment lost 4 bases, leaving 9 bases of the junction unmatched. CDR3 DNA sequence: TGTGCCAGCAGCCCTTTTCGGGACAGGGGGCTTGAGCAGTACTTC. It encodes CASSPFRDRGLEQYF.

This clonotype was recorded only once. The V and J genes are TRBV19 and TRBJ2-3; 15 positions match TRBD2. This CDR3 has 18 residues. Trimming took 3 bases from V and 1 from J; bases not matched to a gene: 5. Germline V lookup: CDR1 LNHDA, CDR2 SQIVND (reference sequence). Written as DNA, the CDR3 is TGTGCCAGTAGTATCGGACTAGCGGGGGGGGGAGGCACAGATACGCAGTATTTT. Protein sequence: CASSIGLAGGGGTDTQYF.

V is TRBV10-1 and J is TRBJ2-7; D is perhaps TRBD2 (5 bases). CDR3 size: 12 residues. V lost 6 bases, J lost 3 bases, and 9 bases lay in between. Looked up from germline, CDR1 is WNHNN and CDR2 is SYGVQD (reference sequence). The CDR3 DNA is TGCGCCAGCAGACCCCGGGACTACGAGCAGTACTTC. Protein: CASRPRDYEQYF.

This clonotype was detected only a few times. The V and J genes are TRBV7-9 and TRBJ1-1, with 7 bases that match TRBD1. There are 18 residues in the CDR3. V lost 7 bases, J lost 6 bases, and 23 bases stayed unmatched. CDR1 and CDR2 (germline): SEHNR, FQNEAQ (reference sequence). Written as DNA, the CDR3 is TGTGCCAGCAAGCCCCTTGGAGGGGGCCTCCCTCTAGGCCCTGAAGCTTTCTTT. Amino acids: CASKPLGGGLPLGPEAFF.

The chain links TRBV7-9 to TRBJ2-7, with D uncertain. V was cut by 5 bases and J by 0 bases, with 8 bases left in between. The CDR3 runs to 13 residues. Looked up from germline, CDR1 is SEHNR and CDR2 is FQNEAQ (reference sequence). The CDR3 reads CASSPTASYEQYF. The DNA for the CDR3 is TGTGCCAGCAGCCCAACCGCCTCCTACGAGCAGTACTTC.

The CDR3 here is CSAPSLNYGYTF. The CDR3 DNA reads as TGCAGTGCTCCTTCCCTTAACTATGGCTACACCTTC. This chain connects TRBV20-1 to TRBJ1-2; no clear D. There are 12 residues in the CDR3. Trimming took off 5 bases at V and 1 base at J, with 8 bases between the two ends. Germline V gene lookup returns CDR1 DFQATT and CDR2 SNEGSKA (reference sequence).

This clonotype was seen more than once but under ten times. This chain uses TRBV5-1 with TRBJ1-5; 9 bases line up with TRBD1. CDR3 length: 15 residues. CDR1 and CDR2 (germline): SGHRS, YFSETQ. V lost 3 bases to trimming and J lost 0 bases; unmatched junction nucleotides: 1. In DNA form, the CDR3 reads TGCGCCAGCAGCTCGACAGGGGGTAGCAATCAGCCCCAGCATTTT. This sequence encodes CASSSTGGSNQPQHF.

This clonotype was counted between two and nine times. CDR3 nucleotide sequence: TGCAGTGCTAGAGAGGCGGGGAGGGGTAGGGATGGCTACACCTTC. This encodes CSAREAGRGRDGYTF. The gene calls are TRBV20-1 and TRBJ1-2; weak D call: TRBD1 (5 bases). The V gene lost 0 bases and the J gene lost 6 bases, with 17 bases spanning the gap. Germline lookup yields CDR1 DFQATT and CDR2 SNEGSKA (reference sequence). CDR3 size: 15 residues.